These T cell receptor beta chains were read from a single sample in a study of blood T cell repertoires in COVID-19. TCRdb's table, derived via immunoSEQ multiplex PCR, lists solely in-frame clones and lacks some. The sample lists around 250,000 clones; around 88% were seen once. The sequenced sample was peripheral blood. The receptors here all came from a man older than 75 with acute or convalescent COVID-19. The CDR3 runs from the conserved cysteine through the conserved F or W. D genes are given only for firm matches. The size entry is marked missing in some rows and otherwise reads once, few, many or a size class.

CDR3 protein: CAISESTSNEQFF
CDR3 DNA: TGTGCCATCAGTGAGTCAACTAGCAATGAGCAGTTCTTC
clone size: once
J gene: TRBJ2-1
D gene: -
V gene: TRBV10-3

CDR3 protein: CATSRGGRSSGNTIYF
CDR3 DNA: TGTGCCACCAGCAGAGGAGGCAGAAGCTCTGGAAACACCATATATTTT
clone size: -
J gene: TRBJ1-3
D gene: -
V gene: TRBV15

CDR3 protein: CSASNRNEGDYGYTF
CDR3 DNA: TGCAGTGCTAGTAATAGGAATGAGGGGGACTATGGCTACACCTTC
clone size: -
J gene: TRBJ1-2
D gene: -
V gene: TRBV20-1

CDR3 protein: CASSSGSGREGEAFF
CDR3 DNA: TGTGCCAGCAGTTCTGGGAGCGGGAGGGAAGGTGAAGCTTTCTTT
clone size: -
J gene: TRBJ1-1
D gene: -
V gene: TRBV11-3

CDR3 protein: CASSYWDRKETQYF
CDR3 DNA: TGTGCCAGCAGCTACTGGGACAGAAAAGAGACCCAGTACTTC
clone size: -
J gene: TRBJ2-5
D gene: TRBD1
V gene: TRBV6-5

CDR3 protein: CASSGGDRADTQYF
CDR3 DNA: TGTGCCAGCAGCGGGGGAGACAGGGCAGATACGCAGTATTTT
clone size: -
J gene: TRBJ2-3
D gene: TRBD1
V gene: TRBV5-4

CDR3 protein: CASSSPLWGRKDNYGYTF
CDR3 DNA: TGTGCCAGCAGCTCCCCATTGTGGGGCAGGAAGGACAACTATGGCTACACCTTC
clone size: -
J gene: TRBJ1-2
D gene: -
V gene: TRBV5-4

CDR3 protein: CSVGLLEEQYF
CDR3 DNA: TGCAGCGTGGGGCTTCTGGAGGAGCAGTACTTC
clone size: -
J gene: TRBJ2-7
D gene: -
V gene: TRBV29-1

CDR3 protein: CASSDPGGVANTEAFF
CDR3 DNA: TGTGCCAGTAGCGACCCCGGGGGGGTTGCGAACACTGAAGCTTTCTTT
clone size: -
J gene: TRBJ1-1
D gene: -
V gene: TRBV19

CDR3 protein: CASSSRTGELFF
CDR3 DNA: TGTGCCAGCAGCAGCCGCACCGGGGAGCTGTTTTTT
clone size: -
J gene: TRBJ2-2
D gene: -
V gene: TRBV7-2

CDR3 protein: CASSLAGVPDTQYF
CDR3 DNA: TGTGCCAGCAGCCTAGCAGGGGTCCCAGATACGCAGTATTTT
clone size: -
J gene: TRBJ2-3
D gene: -
V gene: TRBV28

CDR3 protein: CASSSIPNEQFF
CDR3 DNA: TGTGCCAGCAGCTCTATCCCAAATGAGCAGTTCTTC
clone size: -
J gene: TRBJ2-1
D gene: -
V gene: TRBV11-3

CDR3 protein: CATSDSGTGGLETQYF
CDR3 DNA: TGTGCCACCAGTGATTCCGGGACAGGGGGTCTCGAGACCCAGTACTTC
clone size: -
J gene: TRBJ2-5
D gene: TRBD1
V gene: TRBV24-1

CDR3 protein: CASSLGGMSNQPQHF
CDR3 DNA: TGTGCCAGCAGCTTAGGAGGGATGAGCAATCAGCCCCAGCATTTT
clone size: -
J gene: TRBJ1-5
D gene: -
V gene: TRBV5-6

CDR3 protein: CASSYGTGTSEQYF
CDR3 DNA: TGTGCCAGCAGTTACGGGACAGGGACCTCAGAGCAGTACTTC
clone size: -
J gene: TRBJ2-7
D gene: TRBD1
V gene: TRBV6-5

CDR3 protein: CATFGGFGTEAFF
CDR3 DNA: TGTGCCACTTTCGGGGGTTTTGGGACTGAAGCTTTCTTT
clone size: few
J gene: TRBJ1-1
D gene: -
V gene: TRBV6-5

CDR3 protein: CASSDRGQGDTEAFF
CDR3 DNA: TGTGCCAGCAGTGACAGAGGACAGGGGGACACTGAAGCTTTCTTT
clone size: -
J gene: TRBJ1-1
D gene: TRBD1
V gene: TRBV6-4

CDR3 protein: CASSLAGAYTDTQYF
CDR3 DNA: TGTGCCAGCAGTTTAGCGGGGGCCTACACAGATACGCAGTATTTT
clone size: -
J gene: TRBJ2-3
D gene: TRBD2
V gene: TRBV6-5

CDR3 protein: CASSIGTGTGAGQPQHF
CDR3 DNA: TGTGCCAGTAGTATCGGTACCGGGACAGGGGCCGGGCAGCCCCAGCATTTT
clone size: -
J gene: TRBJ1-5
D gene: TRBD1
V gene: TRBV19

CDR3 protein: CASSAGWDQPQHF
CDR3 DNA: TGCGCCAGCAGTGCAGGGTGGGATCAGCCCCAGCATTTT
clone size: -
J gene: TRBJ1-5
D gene: -
V gene: TRBV10-1

CDR3 protein: CASSVGGGNEKLFF
CDR3 DNA: TGTGCCAGCAGCGTGGGAGGGGGTAATGAAAAACTGTTTTTT
clone size: once
J gene: TRBJ1-4
D gene: -
V gene: TRBV9

CDR3 protein: CASSLTAAGEQYF
CDR3 DNA: TGCGCCAGCAGCTTGACGGCAGCGGGCGAGCAGTACTTC
clone size: -
J gene: TRBJ2-7
D gene: -
V gene: TRBV5-1

CDR3 protein: CASSLGDRSYYGYTF
CDR3 DNA: TGTGCCAGCAGCTTAGGGGACAGGAGTTACTATGGCTACACCTTC
clone size: -
J gene: TRBJ1-2
D gene: TRBD1
V gene: TRBV7-2

CDR3 protein: CATSPGQGKDGYTF
CDR3 DNA: TGTGCCACCAGCCCGGGACAGGGGAAAGATGGCTACACCTTC
clone size: -
J gene: TRBJ1-2
D gene: TRBD1
V gene: TRBV24-1

CDR3 protein: CASSSPGTADYEQYF
CDR3 DNA: TGTGCCAGCAGCTCCCCCGGGACTGCTGACTACGAGCAGTACTTC
clone size: -
J gene: TRBJ2-7
D gene: -
V gene: TRBV11-2

CDR3 protein: CASRAGNYGYTF
CDR3 DNA: TGTGCCAGCAGAGCGGGTAACTATGGCTACACCTTC
clone size: -
J gene: TRBJ1-2
D gene: -
V gene: TRBV2

CDR3 protein: CASSPRTGVYGYTF
CDR3 DNA: TGTGCCAGCAGTCCCCGGACAGGGGTATATGGCTACACCTTC
clone size: -
J gene: TRBJ1-2
D gene: TRBD1
V gene: TRBV27

CDR3 protein: CASSQLAGANTGELFF
CDR3 DNA: TGTGCCAGCAGTCAACTAGCGGGAGCTAACACCGGGGAGCTGTTTTTT
clone size: -
J gene: TRBJ2-2
D gene: TRBD2
V gene: TRBV11-2

CDR3 protein: CASSRTGASGYTF
CDR3 DNA: TGTGCCAGCAGTCGGACAGGGGCCTCGGGCTACACCTTC
clone size: -
J gene: TRBJ1-2
D gene: TRBD1
V gene: TRBV28

CDR3 protein: CASSRPGGGGYTF
CDR3 DNA: TGTGCCAGCAGTCGACCTGGGGGCGGCGGCTACACCTTC
clone size: -
J gene: TRBJ1-2
D gene: -
V gene: TRBV28

CDR3 protein: CASSQPKGGQGGTGELFF
CDR3 DNA: TGTGCCAGCAGCCAACCAAAGGGGGGACAGGGAGGCACCGGGGAGCTGTTTTTT
clone size: once
J gene: TRBJ2-2
D gene: TRBD1
V gene: TRBV3-1/TRBV3-2

CDR3 protein: CASSRPSGANVLTF
CDR3 DNA: TGTGCCAGCAGCCGTCCAAGCGGGGCCAACGTCCTGACTTTC
clone size: once
J gene: TRBJ2-6
D gene: -
V gene: TRBV7-8

CDR3 protein: CASSLAGGLNEQFF
CDR3 DNA: TGTGCCAGCAGCTTAGCAGGAGGGCTTAATGAGCAGTTCTTC
clone size: -
J gene: TRBJ2-1
D gene: -
V gene: TRBV7-9

CDR3 protein: CASSYSRNTEAFF
CDR3 DNA: TGTGCCAGCAGTTACTCGAGGAACACTGAAGCTTTCTTT
clone size: few
J gene: TRBJ1-1
D gene: -
V gene: TRBV6-5

CDR3 protein: CASMRDFTDTQYF
CDR3 DNA: TGTGCCAGCATGAGGGATTTCACAGATACGCAGTATTTT
clone size: -
J gene: TRBJ2-3
D gene: -
V gene: TRBV25-1

CDR3 protein: CASSWGTGRTGELFF
CDR3 DNA: TGTGCCAGCAGTTGGGGGACAGGGAGGACCGGGGAGCTGTTTTTT
clone size: -
J gene: TRBJ2-2
D gene: TRBD1
V gene: TRBV6-5

CDR3 protein: CASGTRGYEQYF
CDR3 DNA: TGTGCCAGCGGGACTAGGGGCTACGAGCAGTACTTC
clone size: -
J gene: TRBJ2-7
D gene: TRBD2
V gene: TRBV28

CDR3 protein: CASSRSGHTDTQYF
CDR3 DNA: TGTGCCAGCTCACGATCCGGACACACAGATACGCAGTATTTT
clone size: -
J gene: TRBJ2-3
D gene: -
V gene: TRBV18

CDR3 protein: CASSLRGAGDTQYF
CDR3 DNA: TGTGCCAGCAGTTTGCGGGGGGCAGGAGATACGCAGTATTTT
clone size: -
J gene: TRBJ2-3
D gene: TRBD2
V gene: TRBV28

CDR3 protein: CASMVAGGPGIQYF
CDR3 DNA: TGTGCCAGTATGGTAGCGGGGGGGCCGGGCATTCAGTACTTC
clone size: -
J gene: TRBJ2-4
D gene: TRBD2
V gene: TRBV19

CDR3 protein: CASSTQGIANYGYTF
CDR3 DNA: TGTGCCAGTTCCACCCAGGGGATAGCTAACTATGGCTACACCTTC
clone size: -
J gene: TRBJ1-2
D gene: -
V gene: TRBV6-5

CDR3 protein: CATSDQTGGTDTQYF
CDR3 DNA: TGTGCCACCAGTGACCAAACAGGGGGCACAGATACGCAGTATTTT
clone size: few
J gene: TRBJ2-3
D gene: TRBD1
V gene: TRBV24-1

CDR3 protein: CATRATGGNQPQHF
CDR3 DNA: TGTGCCACCCGCGCGACAGGGGGTAATCAGCCCCAGCATTTT
clone size: -
J gene: TRBJ1-5
D gene: TRBD1
V gene: TRBV6-6

CDR3 protein: CASSDLTSGVNEQFF
CDR3 DNA: TGTGCCAGTAGTGACCTGACTAGCGGTGTCAATGAGCAGTTCTTC
clone size: -
J gene: TRBJ2-1
D gene: TRBD2
V gene: TRBV19

CDR3 protein: CASSFIGDQPQHF
CDR3 DNA: TGCGCCAGCAGCTTTATCGGGGATCAGCCCCAGCATTTT
clone size: -
J gene: TRBJ1-5
D gene: -
V gene: TRBV5-1

CDR3 protein: CASSPSSQGVFSGANVLTF
CDR3 DNA: TGTGCCAGCTCACCCTCTTCTCAGGGGGTATTCTCTGGGGCCAACGTCCTGACTTTC
clone size: -
J gene: TRBJ2-6
D gene: TRBD1
V gene: TRBV18

CDR3 protein: CASRGTVDSGANVLTF
CDR3 DNA: TGTGCCAGCCGGGGGACGGTCGACTCTGGGGCCAACGTCCTGACTTTC
clone size: once
J gene: TRBJ2-6
D gene: -
V gene: TRBV18